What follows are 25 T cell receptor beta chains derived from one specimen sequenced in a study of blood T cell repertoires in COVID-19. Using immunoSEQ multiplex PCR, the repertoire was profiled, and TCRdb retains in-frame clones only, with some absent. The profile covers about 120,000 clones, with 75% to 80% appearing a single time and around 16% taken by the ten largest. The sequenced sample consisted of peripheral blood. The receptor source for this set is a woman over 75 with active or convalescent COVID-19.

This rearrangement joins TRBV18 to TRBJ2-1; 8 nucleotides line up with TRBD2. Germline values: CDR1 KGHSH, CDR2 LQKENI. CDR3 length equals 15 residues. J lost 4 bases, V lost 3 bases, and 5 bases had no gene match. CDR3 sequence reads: CASSPTSGTYNEQFF. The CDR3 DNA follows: TGTGCCAGCTCACCCACTAGCGGTACTTACAATGAGCAGTTCTTC. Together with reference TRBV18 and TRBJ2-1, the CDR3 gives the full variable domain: NAGVMQNPRHLVRRRGQEARLRCSPMKGHSHVYWYRQLPEEGLKFMVYLQKENIIDESGMPKERFSAEFPKEGPSILRIQQVVRGDSAAYFCASSPTSGTYNEQFFGPGTRLTVL.

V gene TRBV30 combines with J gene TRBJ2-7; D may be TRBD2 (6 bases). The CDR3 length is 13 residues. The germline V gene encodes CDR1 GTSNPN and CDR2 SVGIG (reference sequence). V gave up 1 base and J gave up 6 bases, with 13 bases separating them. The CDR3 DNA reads TGTGCCTGGAGTGCGACGGGAGTGGTCGAGCAGTACTTC. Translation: CAWSATGVVEQYF.

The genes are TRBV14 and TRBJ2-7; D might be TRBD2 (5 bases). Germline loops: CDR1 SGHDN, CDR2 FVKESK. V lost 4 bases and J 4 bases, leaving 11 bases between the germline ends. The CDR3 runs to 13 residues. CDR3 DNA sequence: TGTGCCAGCAGCCCCGACTACATGTACGAGCAGTACTTC. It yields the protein CASSPDYMYEQYF.

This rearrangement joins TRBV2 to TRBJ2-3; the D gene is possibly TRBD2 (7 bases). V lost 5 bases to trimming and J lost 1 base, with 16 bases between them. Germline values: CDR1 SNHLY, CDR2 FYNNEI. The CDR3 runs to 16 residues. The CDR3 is CASSRGGGGGTDTQYF. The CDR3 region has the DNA TGTGCCAGCAGTCGTGGCGGAGGGGGGGGCACAGATACGCAGTATTTT. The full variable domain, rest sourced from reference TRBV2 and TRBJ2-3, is EPEVTQTPSHQVTQMGQEVILRCVPISNHLYFYWYRQILGQKVEFLVSFYNNEISEKSEIFDDQFSVERPDGSNFTLKIRSTKLEDSAMYFCASSRGGGGGTDTQYFGPGTRLTVL.

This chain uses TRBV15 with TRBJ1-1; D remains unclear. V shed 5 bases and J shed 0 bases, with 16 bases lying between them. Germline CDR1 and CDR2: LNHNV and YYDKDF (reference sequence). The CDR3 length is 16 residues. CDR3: CATSVGWANMNTEAFF. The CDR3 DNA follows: TGTGCCACCAGCGTAGGCTGGGCTAACATGAACACTGAAGCTTTCTTT.

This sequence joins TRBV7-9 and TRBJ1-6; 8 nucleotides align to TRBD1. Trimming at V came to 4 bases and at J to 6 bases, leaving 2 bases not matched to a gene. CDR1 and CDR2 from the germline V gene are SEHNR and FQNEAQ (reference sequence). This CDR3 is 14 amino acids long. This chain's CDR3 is CASSSGQANSPLHF. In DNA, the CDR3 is TGTGCCAGCAGCTCGGGACAGGCTAATTCACCCCTCCACTTT.

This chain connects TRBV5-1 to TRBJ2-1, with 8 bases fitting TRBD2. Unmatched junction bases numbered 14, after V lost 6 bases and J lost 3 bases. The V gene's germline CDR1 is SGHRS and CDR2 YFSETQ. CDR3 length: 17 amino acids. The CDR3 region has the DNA TGCGCCAGCACCAATCCGGGGGGGCCCCGGATCTACAATGAGCAGTTCTTC. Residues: CASTNPGGPRIYNEQFF.

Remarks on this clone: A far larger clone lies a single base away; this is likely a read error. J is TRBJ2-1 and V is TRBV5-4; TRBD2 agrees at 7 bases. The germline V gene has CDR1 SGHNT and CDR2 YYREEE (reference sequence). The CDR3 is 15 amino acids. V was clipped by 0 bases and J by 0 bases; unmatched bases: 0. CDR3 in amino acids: CASSLGTSSYNEQFF. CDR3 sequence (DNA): TGTGCCAGCAGCTTGGGGACTAGCTCCTACAATGAGCAGTTCTTC.

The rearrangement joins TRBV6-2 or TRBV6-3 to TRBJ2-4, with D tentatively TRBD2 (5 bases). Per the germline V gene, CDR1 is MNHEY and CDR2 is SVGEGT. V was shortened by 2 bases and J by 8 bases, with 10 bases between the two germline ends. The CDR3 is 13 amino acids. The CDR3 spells CASSYRQEDIQYF. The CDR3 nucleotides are TGTGCCAGCAGTTACAGGCAGGAGGACATTCAGTACTTC.

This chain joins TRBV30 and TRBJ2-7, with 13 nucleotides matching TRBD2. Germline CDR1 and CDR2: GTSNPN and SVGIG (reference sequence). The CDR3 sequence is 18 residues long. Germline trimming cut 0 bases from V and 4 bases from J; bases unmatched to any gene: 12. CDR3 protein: CAWSVQRRTSGSRYEQYF. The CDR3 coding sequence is TGTGCCTGGAGTGTACAGAGGAGGACTAGCGGGAGTCGGTACGAGCAGTACTTC.

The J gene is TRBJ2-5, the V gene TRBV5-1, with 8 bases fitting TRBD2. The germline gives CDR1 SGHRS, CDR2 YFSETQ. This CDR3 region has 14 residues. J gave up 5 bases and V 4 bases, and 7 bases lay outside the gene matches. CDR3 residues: CASSQGLDGETQYF. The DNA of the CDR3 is TGCGCCAGCAGCCAGGGACTAGACGGGGAGACCCAGTACTTC.

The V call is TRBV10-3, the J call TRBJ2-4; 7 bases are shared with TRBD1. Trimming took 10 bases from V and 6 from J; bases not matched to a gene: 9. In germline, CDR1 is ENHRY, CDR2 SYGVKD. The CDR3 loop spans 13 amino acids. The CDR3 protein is CATQTGSGNIQYF. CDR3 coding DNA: TGTGCCACGCAGACAGGGTCGGGAAACATTCAGTACTTC.

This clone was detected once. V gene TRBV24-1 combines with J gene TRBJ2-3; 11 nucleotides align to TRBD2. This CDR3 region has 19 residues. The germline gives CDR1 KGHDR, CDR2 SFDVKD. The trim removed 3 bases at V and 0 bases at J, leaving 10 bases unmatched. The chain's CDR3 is CATSDPVAGGLDSTDTQYF. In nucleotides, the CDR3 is TGTGCCACCAGTGATCCTGTAGCGGGAGGGCTGGATAGCACAGATACGCAGTATTTT.

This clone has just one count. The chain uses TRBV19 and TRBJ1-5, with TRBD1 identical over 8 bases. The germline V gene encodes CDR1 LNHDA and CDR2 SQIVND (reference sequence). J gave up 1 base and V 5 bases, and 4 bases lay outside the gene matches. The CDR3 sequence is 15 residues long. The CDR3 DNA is TGTGCCAGTAGTCCTGGACAGGGAAGCAATCAGCCCCAGCATTTT. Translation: CASSPGQGSNQPQHF.

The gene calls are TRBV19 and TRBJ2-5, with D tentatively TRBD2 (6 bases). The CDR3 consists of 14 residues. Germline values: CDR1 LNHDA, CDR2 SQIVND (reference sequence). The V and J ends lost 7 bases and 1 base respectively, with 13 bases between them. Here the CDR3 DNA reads TGTGCCAGTACCCTTAGCGGAACCCAAGAGACCCAGTACTTC. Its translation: CASTLSGTQETQYF.

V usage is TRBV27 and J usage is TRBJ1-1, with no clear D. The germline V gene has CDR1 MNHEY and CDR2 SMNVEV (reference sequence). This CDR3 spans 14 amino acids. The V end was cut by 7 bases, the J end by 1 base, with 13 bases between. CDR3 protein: CASTPSLANTEAFF. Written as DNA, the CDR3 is TGTGCCAGCACCCCATCCCTGGCGAACACTGAAGCTTTCTTT.

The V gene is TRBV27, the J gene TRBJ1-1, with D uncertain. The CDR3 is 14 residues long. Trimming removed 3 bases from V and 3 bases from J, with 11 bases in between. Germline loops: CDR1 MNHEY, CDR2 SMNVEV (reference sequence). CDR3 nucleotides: TGTGCCAGCAGTTTCATTTTTCCAGACACTGAAGCTTTCTTT. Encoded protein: CASSFIFPDTEAFF.

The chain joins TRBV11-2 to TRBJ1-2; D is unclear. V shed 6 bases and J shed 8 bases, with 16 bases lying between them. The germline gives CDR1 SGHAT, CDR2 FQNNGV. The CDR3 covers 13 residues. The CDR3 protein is CASRLTGVRGYTF. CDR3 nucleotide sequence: TGTGCCAGCAGGTTAACGGGAGTCAGGGGCTACACCTTC.

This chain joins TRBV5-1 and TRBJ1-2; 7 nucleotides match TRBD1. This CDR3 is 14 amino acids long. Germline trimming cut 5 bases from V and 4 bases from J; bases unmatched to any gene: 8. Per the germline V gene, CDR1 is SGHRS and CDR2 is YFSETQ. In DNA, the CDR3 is TGCGCCAGCAGTGGACAGGTAGGAGGCTATGGCTACACCTTC. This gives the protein CASSGQVGGYGYTF.

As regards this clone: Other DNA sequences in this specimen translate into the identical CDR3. CDR3 amino acids: CASSPRTGGSYNSPLHF. CDR3 bases: TGTGCCAGCAGCCCCCGGACAGGAGGCTCCTATAATTCACCCCTCCACTTT. The gene calls are TRBV7-8 and TRBJ1-6; the match to TRBD1 covers 7 bases. The CDR3 sequence is 17 residues long. The V and J ends lost 5 bases and 0 bases, in that order; junction bases with no gene match: 7. The germline gives CDR1 SGHVS, CDR2 FQNEAQ. Filled out from reference TRBV7-8 and TRBJ1-6, the complete variable domain reads GAGVSQSPRYKVAKRGQDVALRCDPISGHVSLFWYQQALGQGPEFLTYFQNEAQLDKSGLPSDRFFAERPEGSVSTLKIQRTQQEDSAVYLCASSPRTGGSYNSPLHFGNGTRLTVT.

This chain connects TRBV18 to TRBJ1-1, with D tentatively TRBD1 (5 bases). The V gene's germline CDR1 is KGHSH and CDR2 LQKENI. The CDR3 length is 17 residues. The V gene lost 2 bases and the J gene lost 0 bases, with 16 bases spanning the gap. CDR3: CASSPFEVGAMNTEAFF. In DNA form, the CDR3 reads TGTGCCAGCTCACCATTCGAGGTAGGGGCGATGAACACTGAAGCTTTCTTT.

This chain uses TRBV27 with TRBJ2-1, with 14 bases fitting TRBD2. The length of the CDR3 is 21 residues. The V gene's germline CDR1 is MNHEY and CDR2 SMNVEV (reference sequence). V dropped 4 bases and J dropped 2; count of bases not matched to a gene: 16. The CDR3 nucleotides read TGTGCCAGCAGTTCCCAACTCGGACGAGGACTAGCGGGAGGTACCTACAATGAGCAGTTCTTC. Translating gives CASSSQLGRGLAGGTYNEQFF.

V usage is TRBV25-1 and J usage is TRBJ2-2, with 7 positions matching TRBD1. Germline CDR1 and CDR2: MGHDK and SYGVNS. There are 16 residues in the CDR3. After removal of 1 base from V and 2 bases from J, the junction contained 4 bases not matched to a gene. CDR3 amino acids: CASSEFRQGNTGELFF. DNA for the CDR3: TGTGCCAGCAGTGAATTTAGACAGGGTAACACCGGGGAGCTGTTTTTT.

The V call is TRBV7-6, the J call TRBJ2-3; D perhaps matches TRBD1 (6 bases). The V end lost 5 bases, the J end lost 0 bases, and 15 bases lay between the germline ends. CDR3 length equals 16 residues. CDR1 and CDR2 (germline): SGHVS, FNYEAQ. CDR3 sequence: CASSPQGPSSTDTQYF. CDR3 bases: TGTGCCAGCAGCCCACAGGGTCCGAGTAGCACAGATACGCAGTATTTT. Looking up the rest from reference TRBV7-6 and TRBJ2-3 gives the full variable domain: GAGVSQSPRYKVTKRGQDVALRCDPISGHVSLYWYRQALGQGPEFLTYFNYEAQQDKSGLPNDRFSAERPEGSISTLTIQRTEQRDSAMYRCASSPQGPSSTDTQYFGPGTRLTVL.

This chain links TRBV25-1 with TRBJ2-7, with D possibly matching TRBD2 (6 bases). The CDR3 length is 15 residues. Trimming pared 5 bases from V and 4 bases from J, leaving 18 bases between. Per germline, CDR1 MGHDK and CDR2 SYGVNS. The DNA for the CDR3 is TGTGCCAGCAGTAATACCCCAGGCGGGAAATACGAGCAGTACTTC. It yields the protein CASSNTPGGKYEQYF.